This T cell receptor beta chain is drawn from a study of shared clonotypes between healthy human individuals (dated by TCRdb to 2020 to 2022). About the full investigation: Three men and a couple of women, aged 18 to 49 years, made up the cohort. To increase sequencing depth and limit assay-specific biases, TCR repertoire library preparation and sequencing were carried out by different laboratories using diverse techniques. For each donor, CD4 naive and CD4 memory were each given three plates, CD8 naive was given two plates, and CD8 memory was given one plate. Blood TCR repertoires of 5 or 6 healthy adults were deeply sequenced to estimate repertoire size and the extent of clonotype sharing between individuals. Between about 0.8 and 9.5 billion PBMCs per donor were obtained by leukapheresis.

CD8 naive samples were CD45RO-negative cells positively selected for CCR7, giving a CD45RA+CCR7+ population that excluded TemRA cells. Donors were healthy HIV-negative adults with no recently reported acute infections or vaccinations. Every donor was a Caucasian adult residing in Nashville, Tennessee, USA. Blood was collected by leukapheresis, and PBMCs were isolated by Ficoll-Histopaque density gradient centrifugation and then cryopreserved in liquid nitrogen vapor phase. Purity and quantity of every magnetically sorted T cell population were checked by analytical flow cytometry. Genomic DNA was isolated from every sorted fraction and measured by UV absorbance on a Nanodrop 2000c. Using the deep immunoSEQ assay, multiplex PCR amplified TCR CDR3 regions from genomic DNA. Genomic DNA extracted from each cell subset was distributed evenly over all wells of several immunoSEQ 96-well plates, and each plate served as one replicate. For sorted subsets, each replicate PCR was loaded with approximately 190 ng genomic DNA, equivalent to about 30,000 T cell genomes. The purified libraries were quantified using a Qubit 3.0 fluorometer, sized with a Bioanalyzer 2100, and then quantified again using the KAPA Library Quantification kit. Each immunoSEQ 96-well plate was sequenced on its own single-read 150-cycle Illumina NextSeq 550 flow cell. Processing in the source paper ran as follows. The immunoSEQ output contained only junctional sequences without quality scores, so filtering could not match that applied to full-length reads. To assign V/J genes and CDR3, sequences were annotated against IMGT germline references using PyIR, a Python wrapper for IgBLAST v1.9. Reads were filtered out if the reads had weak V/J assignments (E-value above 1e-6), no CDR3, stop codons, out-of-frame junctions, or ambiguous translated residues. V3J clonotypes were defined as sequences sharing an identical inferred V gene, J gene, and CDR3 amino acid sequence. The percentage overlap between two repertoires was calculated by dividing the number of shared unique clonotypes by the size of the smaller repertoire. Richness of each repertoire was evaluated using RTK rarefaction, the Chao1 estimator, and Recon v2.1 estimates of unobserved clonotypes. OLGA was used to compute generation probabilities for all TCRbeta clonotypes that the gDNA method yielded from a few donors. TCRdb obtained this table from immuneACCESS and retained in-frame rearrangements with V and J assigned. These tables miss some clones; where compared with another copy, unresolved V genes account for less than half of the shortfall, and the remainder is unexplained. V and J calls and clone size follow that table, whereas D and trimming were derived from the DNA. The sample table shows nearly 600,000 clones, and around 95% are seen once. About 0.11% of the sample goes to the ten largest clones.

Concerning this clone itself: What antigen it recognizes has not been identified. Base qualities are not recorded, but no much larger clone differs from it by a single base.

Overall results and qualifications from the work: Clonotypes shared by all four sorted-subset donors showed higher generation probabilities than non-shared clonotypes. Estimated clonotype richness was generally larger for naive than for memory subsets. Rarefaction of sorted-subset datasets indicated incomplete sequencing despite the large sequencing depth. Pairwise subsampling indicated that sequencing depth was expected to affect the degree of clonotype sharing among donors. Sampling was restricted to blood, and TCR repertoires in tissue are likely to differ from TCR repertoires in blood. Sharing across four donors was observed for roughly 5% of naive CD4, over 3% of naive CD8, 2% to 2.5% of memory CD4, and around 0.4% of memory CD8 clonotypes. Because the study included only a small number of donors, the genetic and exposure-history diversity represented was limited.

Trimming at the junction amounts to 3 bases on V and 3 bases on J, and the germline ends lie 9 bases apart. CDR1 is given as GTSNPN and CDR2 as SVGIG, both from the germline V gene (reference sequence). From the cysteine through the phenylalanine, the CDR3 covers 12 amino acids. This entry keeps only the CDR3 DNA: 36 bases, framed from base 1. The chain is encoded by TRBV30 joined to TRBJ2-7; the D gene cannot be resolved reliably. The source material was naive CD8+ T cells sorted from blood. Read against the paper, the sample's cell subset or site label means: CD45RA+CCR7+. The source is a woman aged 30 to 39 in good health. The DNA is TGTGCCTGGAGCCCCCCGGACTACGAGCAGTACTTC. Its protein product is CAWSPPDYEQYF.